The present entry profiles one TCR beta chain with its context. Its antigen remains unidentified. The data are from a study of OX40 agonist ivuxolimab in advanced cancers. Study-wide findings and caveats: Low normalized T-cell clonal expansion also characterized some of the nonresponders.

Generated by immunoSEQ multiplex PCR, the TCRdb table keeps only in-frame clones and is missing some. The data hold fewer than 50,000 clones, with more than 80% observed a single time. The sequence came from an adult with an advanced solid tumor such as melanoma, head and neck, liver or kidney cancer. The material was CD4+ or CD8+ T cells sorted from blood, obtained in a trial of the OX40 agonist ivuxolimab.

The CDR3 is CASRGLEGVRELFF. The DNA of the CDR3 is TGTGCCAGTAGAGGTTTGGAGGGCGTAAGGGAGCTGTTTTTT. The genes are TRBV19 and TRBJ2-2; a possible D gene is TRBD2 (6 bases). The CDR3 is made up of 14 amino acids. Germline V gives CDR1 LNHDA, CDR2 SQIVND (reference sequence). Trimming removed 6 bases at V and 9 bases at J, with 17 bases between.